This entry lists 10 T cell receptor beta chains sequenced from one sample in a study of cytomegalovirus exposure and HLA in healthy donors. Amplification used 60 Vbeta primers and 13 Jbeta primers. Profiled with immunoSEQ multiplex PCR; TCRdb holds only in-frame clones, not every one. The sample holds some 200,000 clones, roughly 80% seen once. Input material: PBMCs. The origin of the receptors is a man in his forties or fifties in good health and CMV-seronegative.

The chain is built from TRBV29-1 and TRBJ1-2; 8 bases align to TRBD1. Trimming removed 3 bases from V and 8 bases from J; junction bases left unmatched: 5. Germline CDR1 is SQVTM and CDR2 is ANQGSEA. The CDR3 covers 12 residues. This CDR3 is CSVEDRVWGYTF. The CDR3 DNA sequence: TGCAGCGTTGAGGACAGGGTATGGGGCTACACCTTC.

The chain joins TRBV30 to TRBJ2-2; D may be TRBD1 (6 bases). Trimming took 4 bases from V and 4 from J, leaving 13 bases between them. This CDR3 contains 14 residues. Germline CDR1 is GTSNPN and CDR2 is SVGIG (reference sequence). CDR3 sequence: CAWNWGPRTGELFF. The CDR3 bases are TGTGCCTGGAACTGGGGGCCTCGCACCGGGGAGCTGTTTTTT. Using reference TRBV30 and TRBJ2-2 for the parts outside the CDR3, the full variable domain is SQTIHQWPATLVQPVGSPLSLECTVEGTSNPNLYWYRQAAGRGLQLLFYSVGIGQISSEVPQNLSASRPQDRQFILSSKKLLLSDSGFYLCAWNWGPRTGELFFGEGSRLTVL.

This clone was recorded once. A read error may produce the germline difference seen at one junction end. This chain uses TRBV7-9 with TRBJ2-1, with 7 positions matching TRBD2. This CDR3 region has 17 residues. From germline, CDR1 is SEHNR and CDR2 FQNEAQ (reference sequence). CDR3 DNA sequence: TGTTCCAGCAGCTCAAGAGGACTAGTCCCGTTCAACAATGAGCAGTTCTTC. Protein sequence: CSSSSRGLVPFNNEQFF.

The genes are TRBV5-1 and TRBJ2-5, with D possibly matching TRBD1 (5 bases). V lost 4 bases and J 13 bases, leaving 17 bases between the germline ends. The CDR3 extends over 12 amino acids. Per germline, CDR1 SGHRS and CDR2 YFSETQ. The CDR3 region is CASSLQRQWWYF. The CDR3 coding sequence is TGCGCCAGCAGCCTCCAAAGACAGTGGTGGTACTTC. The variable domain in full, with the rest retrieved from reference TRBV5-1 and TRBJ2-5, is KAGVTQTPRYLIKTRGQQVTLSCSPISGHRSVSWYQQTPGQGLQFLFEYFSETQRNKGNFPGRFSGRQFSNSRSEMNVSTLELGDSALYLCASSLQRQWWYFGPGTRLLVL.

V and J are TRBV5-6 and TRBJ2-5, with 8 bases matching TRBD1. The end of the DNA is better explained by TRBJ2-7, so the J call may be wrong. CDR3 length: 14 residues. CDR1 is SGHDT, CDR2 YYEEEE, per germline. For the CDR3, the DNA is TGTGCCAGCAGCTTGGGACAGGGGAATTACGAGCAGTACTTC. It codes for CASSLGQGNYEQYF.

J is TRBJ2-1 and V is TRBV19, with TRBD2 identical over 12 bases. The germline gives CDR1 LNHDA, CDR2 SQIVND (reference sequence). V was pared by 5 bases and J by 2 bases, with 4 bases of the junction left unmatched. There are 16 residues in the CDR3. The CDR3: CASSLGLAGPYNEQFF. DNA for the CDR3: TGTGCCAGTAGTCTTGGACTAGCGGGACCCTACAATGAGCAGTTCTTC. Filled out from reference TRBV19 and TRBJ2-1, the complete variable domain reads DGGITQSPKYLFRKEGQNVTLSCEQNLNHDAMYWYRQDPGQGLRLIYYSQIVNDFQKGDIAEGYSVSREKKESFPLTVTSAQKNPTAFYLCASSLGLAGPYNEQFFGPGTRLTVL.

The rearrangement joins TRBV27 to TRBJ2-7; maybe TRBD1 (6 bases). Germline CDR1 MNHEY, CDR2 SMNVEV (reference sequence). The CDR3 extends over 14 amino acids. Between the trimmed V and J ends, which lost 2 bases and 5 bases, there was a span of 13 bases. In DNA, the CDR3 is TGTGCCAGCAGTTTAGGCCAGGGGTCCCACGAGCAGTACTTC. Protein: CASSLGQGSHEQYF.

V usage is TRBV19 and J usage is TRBJ2-7, with 8 bases aligning to TRBD1. The CDR3 length is 15 residues. V trimming: 7 bases; J trimming: 3 bases; junction bases outside the gene matches: 11. Germline CDR1 and CDR2: LNHDA and SQIVND (reference sequence). The CDR3 nucleotides are TGTGCCAGTATTGACGAGGACAGGGCTAGCTACGAGCAGTACTTC. Translated: CASIDEDRASYEQYF.

The rearrangement uses TRBV18 and TRBJ2-3; 8 bases are a match to TRBD1. CDR3 length equals 15 residues. V shed 3 bases and J 7 bases; nucleotides not matched to a gene: 9. Germline V gene sequence: CDR1 KGHSH, CDR2 LQKENI. The CDR3 DNA is TGTGCCAGCTCACCGGGGACAGGTTTGGGGAATACGCAGTATTTT. As protein: CASSPGTGLGNTQYF. The variable domain in full, completed from reference TRBV18 and TRBJ2-3, reads NAGVMQNPRHLVRRRGQEARLRCSPMKGHSHVYWYRQLPEEGLKFMVYLQKENIIDESGMPKERFSAEFPKEGPSILRIQQVVRGDSAAYFCASSPGTGLGNTQYFGPGTRLTVL.

For this clone: The identical CDR3 is also encoded by other nucleotide sequences in the sample. The CDR3 reads CASSVGQGANEQFF. The CDR3 DNA sequence: TGTGCCAGCAGCGTTGGACAGGGTGCCAATGAGCAGTTCTTC. The chain is built from TRBV9 and TRBJ2-1, with 8 nucleotides matching TRBD1. Germline CDR1 and CDR2: SGDLS and YYNGEE. The length of the CDR3 is 14 residues. V gave up 2 bases and J gave up 6 bases; unmatched junction bases: 4.